Below, 24 T cell receptor beta chains from the same sample are listed, as sequenced in a study of T cell responses to AZD1222 COVID-19 vaccine. Data came from immunoSEQ multiplex PCR; TCRdb stores just in-frame clones and leaves some out. The sample records over 150,000 clones, about nine tenths being singletons. The sequences come from peripheral blood, collected on day 0 of AZD1222 vaccination. The receptors stem from an adult in good health.

A note on this clone: Relative to the germline gene, one junction end is altered; a read error may explain this. V usage is TRBV24-1 and J usage is TRBJ2-6; D could derive from TRBD1 or TRBD2 (5 bases each). This CDR3 spans 15 amino acids. From germline, CDR1 is KGHDR and CDR2 SFDVKD. The CDR3 here is CATSGLGAGANVLTF. The CDR3 DNA follows: TGTGCCACCAGTGGTTTGGGGGCTGGGGCCAACGTCCTGACTTTC.

The chain uses TRBV28 and TRBJ1-4, with 7 nucleotides matching TRBD1. The V segment lost 6 bases and the J segment 4 bases; nucleotides outside the gene matches: 8. Germline CDR1 and CDR2: MDHEN and SYDVKM. CDR3 length: 15 residues. The CDR3 DNA reads TGTGCCAGCAGAATTGAGGACAGGCTTAATGAAAAACTGTTTTTT. Translated, it gives CASRIEDRLNEKLFF.

This clone was seen just once. The rearrangement uses TRBV7-8 and TRBJ1-2; no definite D call. This CDR3 is 15 amino acids long. Trimming shortened V by 1 base and J by 5 bases, and 14 bases separated the two germline ends. In germline, CDR1 is SGHVS, CDR2 FQNEAQ. The CDR3 reads CASSLGASGGYGYTF. In DNA form, the CDR3 reads TGTGCCAGCAGCTTAGGGGCCAGTGGAGGGTATGGCTACACCTTC. The complete variable domain, with remaining parts taken from reference TRBV7-8 and TRBJ1-2, reads GAGVSQSPRYKVAKRGQDVALRCDPISGHVSLFWYQQALGQGPEFLTYFQNEAQLDKSGLPSDRFFAERPEGSVSTLKIQRTQQEDSAVYLCASSLGASGGYGYTFGSGTRLTVV.

The chain joins TRBV2 to TRBJ1-3; 7 bases fit TRBD1. Germline V CDR1 and CDR2: SNHLY, FYNNEI. The CDR3 loop spans 14 amino acids. J lost 8 bases, V lost 2 bases, and 6 bases had no gene match. The CDR3, as DNA: TGTGCCAGCAGTGAACCGGGACAGATCGACACCATATATTTT. Amino acids: CASSEPGQIDTIYF.

The rearrangement joins TRBV7-3 to TRBJ2-5; 11 bases line up with TRBD2. V was clipped by 5 bases and J by 5 bases; unmatched bases: 10. CDR3 length equals 16 residues. CDR1 SGHTA and CDR2 FQGTGA come from the germline V gene. CDR3 coding DNA: TGTGCCAGCAGCCCCATAGCGGGGGGGCCGTTGGAGACCCAGTACTTC. It encodes CASSPIAGGPLETQYF.

The CDR3 DNA sequence: TGTGCCAGCAGCCGCGGAGGTGACACTGAAGCTTTCTTT. Its protein product is CASSRGGDTEAFF. The chain uses TRBV7-9 and TRBJ1-1; no firm D call. CDR1 and CDR2 (germline): SEHNR, FQNEAQ (reference sequence). The CDR3 extends over 13 amino acids. V dropped 5 bases and J dropped 3 bases, with 10 bases sitting between them.

The chain has TRBV28 and TRBJ1-2, with D possibly matching TRBD1 (6 bases). Germline CDR1 and CDR2: MDHEN and SYDVKM. The CDR3 extends over 14 amino acids. Trimming took off 5 bases at V and 4 bases at J, with 14 bases between the two ends. CDR3 region: CASSITGKVYGYTF. For the CDR3, the DNA is TGTGCCAGCAGTATTACAGGGAAGGTCTATGGCTACACCTTC.

As regards this clone: Other DNA sequences of this sample code for an identical CDR3. This sequence joins TRBV7-2 and TRBJ2-7; D unresolved. Trimming removed 1 base from V and 3 bases from J, with 10 bases in between. The CDR3 sequence is 14 residues long. Germline CDR1 and CDR2: SGHTA and FQGNSA. CDR3 sequence reads: CASSLETGGYEQYF. CDR3 nucleotides: TGTGCCAGCAGCTTAGAAACGGGCGGCTACGAGCAGTACTTC.

The chain couples TRBV5-1 to TRBJ2-3; the match to TRBD2 covers 10 bases. CDR1 is SGHRS, CDR2 YFSETQ, per germline. The junction had 5 bases not matched to a gene; V was cut back by 4 bases and J by 3 bases. The CDR3 runs 15 residues. The CDR3 DNA sequence: TGCGCCAGCAGCCGTAGCGGGGGGTGGACAGATACGCAGTATTTT. Translation: CASSRSGGWTDTQYF.

The rearrangement joins TRBV19 to TRBJ1-5; D ambiguous. The CDR3 totals 13 residues. CDR1 is LNHDA and CDR2 is SQIVND in the germline V gene (reference sequence). V gave up 6 bases and J gave up 4 bases, with 10 bases separating them. The CDR3 loop reads CASSVQWNQPQHF. In DNA, the CDR3 is TGTGCCAGTAGCGTCCAGTGGAATCAGCCCCAGCATTTT.

The J gene is TRBJ1-4, the V gene TRBV11-2; weak D call: TRBD1 (6 bases). The germline V and J ends were trimmed by 5 bases and 3 bases, with 13 bases remaining between them. CDR1 is SGHAT, CDR2 FQNNGV, per germline. CDR3 length: 15 amino acids. The CDR3 region has the DNA TGTGCCAGCAGCCTTCAACAGGGTTCTAATGAAAAACTGTTTTTT. It codes for CASSLQQGSNEKLFF.

The chain employs TRBV7-8 and TRBJ1-2; TRBD1 is a possible D gene (5 bases). Germline V CDR1 and CDR2: SGHVS, FQNEAQ. This CDR3 is 18 amino acids long. V lost 5 bases and J 3 bases, leaving 25 bases between the germline ends. DNA for the CDR3: TGTGCCAGCAGCCCAAGGGTGGCAGAGTCAGGGCAGGACTATGGCTACACCTTC. It is translated as CASSPRVAESGQDYGYTF.

The chain recombines TRBV5-4 with TRBJ1-2, with D tentatively TRBD1 (6 bases). The V end was cut by 0 bases, the J end by 3 bases, with 9 bases between. The germline V gene has CDR1 SGHNT and CDR2 YYREEE (reference sequence). The CDR3 runs 14 residues. CDR3 coding DNA: TGTGCCAGCAGCTTGGTCCGGACAGACTATGGCTACACCTTC. This codes for CASSLVRTDYGYTF.

Concerning this clone itself: Other DNA sequences from this sample encode an identical CDR3 as well. V and J are TRBV7-2 and TRBJ2-1; TRBD2 matches at 7 bases. V lost 5 bases and J lost 6; bases outside the gene matches: 1. This CDR3 contains 12 residues. Germline-derived CDR1 and CDR2 are SGHTA and FQGNSA. The CDR3 region has the DNA TGTGCCAGCAGCCGACTAGCCAATGAGCAGTTCTTC. Translated: CASSRLANEQFF.

The chain is built from TRBV7-8 and TRBJ1-4; no clear D gene. The V and J ends lost 7 bases and 0 bases respectively, with 15 bases between them. From germline, CDR1 is SGHVS and CDR2 FQNEAQ. The CDR3 is made up of 16 amino acids. CDR3 sequence: CASTTHGPTTNEKLFF. The DNA for the CDR3 is TGTGCCAGCACCACGCACGGGCCAACAACTAATGAAAAACTGTTTTTT. Based on the CDR3 plus reference TRBV7-8 and TRBJ1-4, the full variable domain is GAGVSQSPRYKVAKRGQDVALRCDPISGHVSLFWYQQALGQGPEFLTYFQNEAQLDKSGLPSDRFFAERPEGSVSTLKIQRTQQEDSAVYLCASTTHGPTTNEKLFFGSGTQLSVL.

The rearrangement links TRBV6-5 to TRBJ2-1; the match to TRBD2 covers 8 bases. After removal of 6 bases from V and 0 bases from J, the junction contained 4 bases not matched to a gene. The CDR3 has 15 amino acids. Germline V CDR1 and CDR2: MNHEY, SVGAGI. The CDR3 DNA is TGTGCCAGCAGAGGCGGGGGGAGCTCCTACAATGAGCAGTTCTTC. Translation gives CASRGGGSSYNEQFF.

The rearrangement links TRBV19 to TRBJ2-3; D may be TRBD1 (5 bases). The length of the CDR3 is 12 residues. Germline CDR1 is LNHDA and CDR2 is SQIVND (reference sequence). V gave up 5 bases and J gave up 7 bases, with 10 bases separating them. The CDR3 nucleotides read TGTGCCAGTAGTTCAGGGTGGAATACGCAGTATTTT. Its protein product is CASSSGWNTQYF.

CDR3: CASSQVADSSYEQYF. In DNA, the CDR3 is TGCGCCAGCAGCCAAGTTGCAGATAGCTCCTACGAGCAGTACTTC. The rearrangement joins TRBV4-3 to TRBJ2-7; no reliable D call. The V and J ends lost 1 base and 0 bases respectively, with 10 bases between them. Per germline, CDR1 LGHNA and CDR2 YSLEER. The CDR3 length is 15 residues.

The rearrangement links TRBV5-8 to TRBJ2-5, with TRBD1 matching 8 bases. In germline, CDR1 is SGHTS, CDR2 YDEGEE. V was pared by 2 bases and J by 2 bases, with 14 bases of the junction left unmatched. The length of the CDR3 is 18 residues. The CDR3 DNA reads as TGTGCCAGCAGCTTCGTGGGACAGGCCGTAGGGTGGCAAGAGACCCAGTACTTC. This translates into CASSFVGQAVGWQETQYF.

The chain carries TRBV7-3 and TRBJ1-2, with D possibly matching TRBD1 (5 bases). CDR1 is SGHTA, CDR2 FQGTGA, per germline. Trimming removed 1 base from V and 7 bases from J, with 10 bases in between. The CDR3 spans 13 residues. As DNA, the CDR3 is TGTGCCAGCAGCTTAAATTCTGGGGGTGGCTACACCTTC. Translation gives CASSLNSGGGYTF.

This chain links TRBV5-1 with TRBJ2-4, with 7 bases that match TRBD1. The junction had 6 bases not matched to a gene; V was cut back by 2 bases and J by 7 bases. Germline CDR1 SGHRS, CDR2 YFSETQ. There are 14 residues in the CDR3. DNA for the CDR3: TGCGCCAGCAGCTTACAGGGGATCCGCAACATTCAGTACTTC. Amino acids: CASSLQGIRNIQYF.

The chain joins TRBV6-5 to TRBJ2-2; 10 positions agree with TRBD2. Losses at the gene ends were 6 bases for V and 6 bases for J; bases not matched to a gene: 7. Germline CDR1 MNHEY, CDR2 SVGAGI. This CDR3 has 15 residues. The CDR3 coding sequence is TGTGCCAGCAGACCCGGGACTAGCGTGGCCGGGGAGCTGTTTTTT. Translated: CASRPGTSVAGELFF.

The rearrangement uses TRBV7-2 and TRBJ1-4, with a possible D match to TRBD1 (5 bases). From germline, CDR1 is SGHTA and CDR2 FQGNSA. Trimming stripped 2 bases from V and 1 base from J, with 8 bases between. There are 15 residues in the CDR3. The CDR3 sequence is CASSLSRETNEKLFF. In nucleotides, the CDR3 is TGTGCCAGCAGCTTAAGCAGGGAAACTAATGAAAAACTGTTTTTT.

The chain employs TRBV19 and TRBJ1-5; D possibly corresponds to TRBD1 (5 bases). Trimming pared 8 bases from V and 5 bases from J, leaving 16 bases between. Germline-derived CDR1 and CDR2 are LNHDA and SQIVND (reference sequence). CDR3 length: 14 amino acids. Written as DNA, the CDR3 is TGTGCCAGTGGGGGGATTGTGGGGGATCAGCCCCAGCATTTT. Amino acids: CASGGIVGDQPQHF.